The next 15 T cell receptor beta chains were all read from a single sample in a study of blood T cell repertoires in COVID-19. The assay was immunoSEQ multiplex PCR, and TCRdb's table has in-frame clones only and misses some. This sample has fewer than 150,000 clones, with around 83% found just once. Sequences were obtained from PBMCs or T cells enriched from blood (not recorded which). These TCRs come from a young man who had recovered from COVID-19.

Written as DNA, the CDR3 is TGTGCCAGCTCACCACTCCATAGCGGGAGTGGACCAGATACGCAGTATTTT. Its translation: CASSPLHSGSGPDTQYF. The V and J genes are TRBV18 and TRBJ2-3; 9 bases are shared with TRBD2. V lost 1 base, J lost 4 bases, and 9 bases stayed unmatched. The CDR3 totals 17 residues. Germline values: CDR1 KGHSH, CDR2 LQKENI.

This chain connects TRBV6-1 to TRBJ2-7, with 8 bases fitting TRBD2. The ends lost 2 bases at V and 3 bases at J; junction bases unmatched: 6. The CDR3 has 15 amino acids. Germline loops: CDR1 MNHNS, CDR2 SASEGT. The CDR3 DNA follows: TGTGCCAGCAGTGAAAGTCGGGAGGGCTACTACGAGCAGTACTTC. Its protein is CASSESREGYYEQYF.

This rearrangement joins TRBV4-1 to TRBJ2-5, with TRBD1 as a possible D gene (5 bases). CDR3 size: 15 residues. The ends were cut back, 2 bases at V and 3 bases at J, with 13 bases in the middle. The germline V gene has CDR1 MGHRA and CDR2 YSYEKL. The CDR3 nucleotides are TGCGCCAGCAGCCAACTCATACAGGCTAAAGAGACCCAGTACTTC. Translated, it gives CASSQLIQAKETQYF.

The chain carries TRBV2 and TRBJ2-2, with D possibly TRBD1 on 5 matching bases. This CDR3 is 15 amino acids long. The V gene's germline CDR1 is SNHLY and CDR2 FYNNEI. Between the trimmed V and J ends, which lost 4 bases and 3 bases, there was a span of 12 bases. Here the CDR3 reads CASSVDSQYTGELFF. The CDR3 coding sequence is TGTGCCAGCAGTGTAGACAGCCAATACACCGGGGAGCTGTTTTTT.

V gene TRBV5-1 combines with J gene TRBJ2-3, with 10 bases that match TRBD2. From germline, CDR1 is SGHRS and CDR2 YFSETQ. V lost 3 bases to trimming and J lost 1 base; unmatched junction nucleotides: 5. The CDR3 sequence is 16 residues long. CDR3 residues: CASSSTAGGGTDTQYF. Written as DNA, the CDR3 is TGCGCCAGCAGCTCAACAGCGGGAGGGGGCACAGATACGCAGTATTTT. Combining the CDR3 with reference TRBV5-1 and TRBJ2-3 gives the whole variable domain KAGVTQTPRYLIKTRGQQVTLSCSPISGHRSVSWYQQTPGQGLQFLFEYFSETQRNKGNFPGRFSGRQFSNSRSEMNVSTLELGDSALYLCASSSTAGGGTDTQYFGPGTRLTVL.

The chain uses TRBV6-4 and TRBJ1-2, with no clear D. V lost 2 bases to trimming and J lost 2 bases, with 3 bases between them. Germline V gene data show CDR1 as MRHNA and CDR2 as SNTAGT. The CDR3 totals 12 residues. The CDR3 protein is CASSDTNYGYTF. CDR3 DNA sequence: TGTGCCAGCAGTGACACAAACTATGGCTACACCTTC.

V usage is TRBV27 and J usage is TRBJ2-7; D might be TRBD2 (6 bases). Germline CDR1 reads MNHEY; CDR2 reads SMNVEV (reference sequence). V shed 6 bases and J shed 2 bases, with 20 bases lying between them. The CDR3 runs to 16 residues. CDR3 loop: CASRRHPGTAPYEQYF. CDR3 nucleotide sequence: TGTGCCAGCAGACGACACCCCGGGACTGCACCCTACGAGCAGTACTTC.

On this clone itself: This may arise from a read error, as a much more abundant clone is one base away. The CDR3 region is CASSVDRNYGYTF. CDR3 DNA sequence: TGTGCCAGCAGCGTAGACAGAAACTATGGCTACACCTTC. The chain is built from TRBV9 and TRBJ1-2; D remains ambiguous. Trimming removed 0 bases from V and 2 bases from J, with 5 bases in between. The CDR3 runs 13 residues. Germline V CDR1 and CDR2: SGDLS, YYNGEE. Supplemented by reference TRBV9 and TRBJ1-2, the full variable domain reads DSGVTQTPKHLITATGQRVTLRCSPRSGDLSVYWYQQSLDQGLQFLIQYYNGEERAKGNILERFSAQQFPDLHSELNLSSLELGDSALYFCASSVDRNYGYTFGSGTRLTVV.

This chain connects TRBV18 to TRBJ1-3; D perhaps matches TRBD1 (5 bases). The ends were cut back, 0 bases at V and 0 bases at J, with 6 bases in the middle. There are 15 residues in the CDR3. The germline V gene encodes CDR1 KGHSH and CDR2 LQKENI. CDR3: CASSPPGGSGNTIYF. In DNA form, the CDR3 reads TGTGCCAGCTCACCACCGGGGGGCTCTGGAAACACCATATATTTT.

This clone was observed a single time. The CDR3, as DNA: TGCGCCAGCAGGATGATAGCGGGACAGGGTACCTATGGCTACACCTTC. Its translation is CASRMIAGQGTYGYTF. The chain joins TRBV4-1 to TRBJ1-2; 9 positions agree with TRBD1. The CDR3 sequence is 16 residues long. V dropped 6 bases and J dropped 4; count of bases not matched to a gene: 12. Germline-derived CDR1 and CDR2 are MGHRA and YSYEKL.

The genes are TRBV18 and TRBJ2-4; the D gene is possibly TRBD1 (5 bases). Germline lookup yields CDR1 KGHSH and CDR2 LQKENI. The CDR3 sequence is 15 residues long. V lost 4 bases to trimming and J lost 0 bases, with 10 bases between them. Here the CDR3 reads CASSLTGLAKNIQYF. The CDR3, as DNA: TGTGCCAGCTCACTTACAGGCTTAGCCAAAAACATTCAGTACTTC.

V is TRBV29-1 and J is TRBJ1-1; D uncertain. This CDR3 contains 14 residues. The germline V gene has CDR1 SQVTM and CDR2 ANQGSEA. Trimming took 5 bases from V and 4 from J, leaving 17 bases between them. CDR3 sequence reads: CSVLVSGGSTEAFF. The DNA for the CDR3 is TGCAGCGTTTTGGTTTCGGGAGGGAGCACTGAAGCTTTCTTT.

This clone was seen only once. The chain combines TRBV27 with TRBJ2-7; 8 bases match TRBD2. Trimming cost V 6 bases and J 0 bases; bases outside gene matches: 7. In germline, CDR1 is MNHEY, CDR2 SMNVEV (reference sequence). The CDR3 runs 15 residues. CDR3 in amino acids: CASSTSGGNSYEQYV. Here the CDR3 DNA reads TGTGCCAGCAGCACGAGCGGGGGTAACTCCTACGAGCAGTACGTC.

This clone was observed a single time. Here the CDR3 DNA reads TGTGCCAGCCGGGACAGTAACCTCTATGGCTACACCTTC. Its protein product is CASRDSNLYGYTF. This chain joins TRBV27 and TRBJ1-2, with 7 bases fitting TRBD1. The CDR3 length is 13 residues. With V trimmed by 8 bases and J by 4 bases, 7 bases remained unmatched. The germline V gene has CDR1 MNHEY and CDR2 SMNVEV (reference sequence).

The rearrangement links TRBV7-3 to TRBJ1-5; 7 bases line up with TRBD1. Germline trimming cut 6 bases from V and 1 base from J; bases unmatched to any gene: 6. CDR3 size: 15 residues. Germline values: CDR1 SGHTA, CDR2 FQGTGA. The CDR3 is CASSLNRGSNQPQHF. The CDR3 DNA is TGTGCCAGCAGTCTCAACAGGGGAAGCAATCAGCCCCAGCATTTT.